This T cell receptor beta chain was identified during a study of human T cells and chemical hapten exposure. TCRdb fed the RACE reads into MiXCR, producing one record per CDR3 protein. The profile shows 75,000 to 80,000 distinct CDR3 sequences, 7% to 9.5% of them singletons. This CDR3 is built from 16 residues. Trimming took 4 bases from V and 0 from J, leaving 13 bases between them. In germline, CDR1 is MGHRA, CDR2 YSYEKL. This clonotype was counted ten times or more. Time point reported: healthy volunteer bleed at 6 weeks. Unfractionated whole blood was the source of the extracted total RNA. Sequenced: whole blood. The receptor comes from a female donor in good health. Some clones in this sample may be carry-over from other donors' samples. The chain joins TRBV4-1 to TRBJ1-3, with D tentatively TRBD1 (6 bases). Written as DNA, the CDR3 is TGCGCCAGCAGCCCAACCTTGGACAGCTCTGGAAACACCATATATTTT. As protein: CASSPTLDSSGNTIYF.